This passage covers 29 T cell receptor beta chains from one sample sequenced in a study of T cell repertoires in cytomegalovirus infection. One entry per CDR3 protein results from TCRdb running MiXCR on the reads. The sample includes fewer than 1,000,000 distinct CDR3 sequences, approximately 31% of them seen just once. Their antigens remain unidentified. Sequencing used cultured CD8+ T cells from PBMCs, obtained from culture after CMV antigen stimulation. The receptors stem from a human donor in good health (CMV status not recorded). Some clones in this sample may be carry-over from other donors' samples.

The rearrangement joins TRBV5-6 to TRBJ1-6; 9 bases line up with TRBD1. V lost 4 bases and J lost 2; bases outside the gene matches: 7. Per germline, CDR1 SGHDT and CDR2 YYEEEE. The CDR3 is 17 residues long. CDR3 in DNA: TGTGCCAGCAGCAGGGACAGGGTTGAGCCCTATAATTCACCCCTCCACTTT. Residues: CASSRDRVEPYNSPLHF.

The chain couples TRBV5-1 to TRBJ2-7; D might be TRBD2 (6 bases). The CDR3 is 14 residues long. V shed 4 bases and J shed 4 bases, with 15 bases lying between them. The germline gives CDR1 SGHRS, CDR2 YFSETQ. The CDR3 DNA is TGCGCCAGCAGCCCGGGACTGGATGGGTACGAGCAGTACTTC. Translated: CASSPGLDGYEQYF.

This chain joins TRBV7-9 and TRBJ2-2, with unresolved D. The CDR3 spans 11 residues. V lost 10 bases and J lost 6, with 9 bases in between. CDR1 SEHNR and CDR2 FQNEAQ come from the germline V gene (reference sequence). CDR3 sequence reads: CATPVAGELFF. In DNA form, the CDR3 reads TGTGCCACCCCGGTGGCCGGGGAGCTGTTTTTT.

This clonotype was seen ten or more times. The chain employs TRBV12-3 or TRBV12-4 and TRBJ2-4, with 7 bases lining up with TRBD2. This CDR3 spans 16 amino acids. V was clipped by 0 bases and J by 9 bases; unmatched bases: 11. The CDR3 protein is CASSLAWGGIALIQYF. The DNA for the CDR3 is TGTGCCAGCAGTTTAGCGTGGGGGGGGATCGCACTCATTCAGTACTTC.

V usage is TRBV2 and J usage is TRBJ1-5; perhaps TRBD1 as D (5 bases). The germline V gene encodes CDR1 SNHLY and CDR2 FYNNEI. The V gene lost 6 bases and the J gene lost 0 bases, with 12 bases spanning the gap. This CDR3 spans 15 amino acids. The DNA of the CDR3 is TGTGCCAGCAGAGTAGGGACCGATAGCAATCAGCCCCAGCATTTT. This translates into CASRVGTDSNQPQHF.

The rearrangement links TRBV15 to TRBJ1-2; D might be TRBD1 (6 bases). The CDR3 loop spans 12 amino acids. With 5 bases removed from V and 8 bases from J, the gap between germline ends came to 12 bases. Germline CDR1 LNHNV, CDR2 YYDKDF (reference sequence). CDR3 nucleotides: TGTGCCACCAGCCCCAGGGGTGCGGGCTACACCTTC. Translating gives CATSPRGAGYTF.

The chain has TRBV11-2 and TRBJ2-7; 11 bases are shared with TRBD2. There are 15 residues in the CDR3. The trim removed 6 bases at V and 4 bases at J, leaving 8 bases unmatched. Germline V lookup: CDR1 SGHAT, CDR2 FQNNGV. CDR3 residues: CASRPLAGGFYEQYV. CDR3 sequence (DNA): TGTGCCAGCAGACCTCTAGCGGGGGGTTTTTACGAGCAGTACGTC.

The sample holds many counts of this clonotype. V usage is TRBV7-6 and J usage is TRBJ2-1; TRBD2 aligns across 11 bases. This CDR3 comprises 19 residues. V was pared by 1 base and J by 0 bases, with 8 bases of the junction left unmatched. Germline loops: CDR1 SGHVS, CDR2 FNYEAQ. CDR3 in DNA: TGTGCCAGCAGCTTAGTTGCTAGCGGGGGGCCAAGCTCCTACAATGAGCAGTTCTTC. As protein: CASSLVASGGPSSYNEQFF. The whole variable domain, remainder taken from reference TRBV7-6 and TRBJ2-1, is GAGVSQSPRYKVTKRGQDVALRCDPISGHVSLYWYRQALGQGPEFLTYFNYEAQQDKSGLPNDRFSAERPEGSISTLTIQRTEQRDSAMYRCASSLVASGGPSSYNEQFFGPGTRLTVL.

V and J are TRBV4-1 and TRBJ2-1; possibly TRBD1 or TRBD2 for D (6 bases each). CDR1 is MGHRA, CDR2 YSYEKL, per germline. V was clipped by 0 bases and J by 3 bases, with 30 bases between them. There are 22 residues in the CDR3. CDR3 nucleotide sequence: TGCGCCAGCAGCCAAGAAGGGACTGTAGAGTTACAGGGACTTGGTGACTACAATGAGCAGTTCTTC. Translated, it gives CASSQEGTVELQGLGDYNEQFF.

This clonotype was seen a handful of times. The chain uses TRBV19 and TRBJ1-2; D not resolved. The CDR3 extends over 15 amino acids. Germline V gives CDR1 LNHDA, CDR2 SQIVND (reference sequence). V lost 2 bases and J 4 bases, leaving 14 bases between the germline ends. This CDR3 reads CASSITAVQPYGYTF. The DNA of the CDR3 is TGTGCCAGTAGTATAACGGCAGTACAGCCCTATGGCTACACCTTC.

This clonotype has a handful of counts. One end of the junction varies from germline; a read error may be responsible. V and J are TRBV6-1 and TRBJ2-6; 11 nucleotides line up with TRBD1. The CDR3 spans 15 residues. In germline, CDR1 is MNHNS, CDR2 SASEGT. CDR3 protein: CASSYAGTGGNVLTF. Written as DNA, the CDR3 is TGTGCCAGCAGTTACGCCGGGACAGGGGGCAACGTCCTGACTTTC.

This clonotype came up a few times. The rearrangement joins TRBV12-3 or TRBV12-4 to TRBJ2-7; D uncertain. The length of the CDR3 is 11 residues. Trimming shortened V by 4 bases and J by 7 bases, and 8 bases separated the two germline ends. The CDR3 sequence is CASSYREEQYF. CDR3 nucleotides: TGTGCCAGCAGTTATAGAGAGGAGCAGTACTTC.

This clonotype occurred many times. The rearrangement links TRBV9 to TRBJ1-2; D perhaps matches TRBD1 (5 bases). V was shortened by 0 bases and J by 2 bases, with 5 bases between the two germline ends. Germline assignment: CDR1 SGDLS and CDR2 YYNGEE. The CDR3 has 13 residues. DNA for the CDR3: TGTGCCAGCAGCGTAGGGGGGAACTATGGCTACACCTTC. This translates into CASSVGGNYGYTF. Using reference TRBV9 and TRBJ1-2 for the parts outside the CDR3, the full variable domain is DSGVTQTPKHLITATGQRVTLRCSPRSGDLSVYWYQQSLDQGLQFLIQYYNGEERAKGNILERFSAQQFPDLHSELNLSSLELGDSALYFCASSVGGNYGYTFGSGTRLTVV.

This chain joins TRBV6-6 and TRBJ1-1, with TRBD1 identical over 7 bases. Losses at the gene ends were 5 bases for V and 3 bases for J; bases not matched to a gene: 27. The CDR3 totals 21 residues. The germline V gene has CDR1 MNHNY and CDR2 SVGAGI (reference sequence). CDR3 in DNA: TGTGCCAGCAGTGAGGTGACAGGGTTGGGAGAAGTAAAGGAGGAGGACACTGAAGCTTTCTTT. This encodes CASSEVTGLGEVKEEDTEAFF.

This chain uses TRBV12-3 or TRBV12-4 with TRBJ2-3; a possible D gene is TRBD1 (5 bases). The DNA matches TRBJ1-5 better at its end, which makes the J call doubtful. This CDR3 comprises 14 residues. The CDR3 is CASSDGALGDTQHF. CDR3 nucleotides: TGTGCCAGCAGCGACGGCGCACTGGGGGATACGCAGCATTTT.

This clonotype was seen repeatedly, ten times or more. The V call is TRBV7-6, the J call TRBJ2-7, with D possibly TRBD2 on 6 matching bases. Germline V gene sequence: CDR1 SGHVS, CDR2 FNYEAQ. With 3 bases removed from V and 1 base from J, the gap between germline ends came to 10 bases. This CDR3 comprises 14 residues. For the CDR3, the DNA is TGTGCCAGCAGCTTGCGCGGGGAATCCTACGAGCAGTACTTC. Encoded protein: CASSLRGESYEQYF.

Only a few counts were recorded for this clonotype. This chain links TRBV10-3 with TRBJ2-3; D may be TRBD2 (5 bases). CDR3 size: 11 residues. CDR1 and CDR2 from the germline V gene are ENHRY and SYGVKD. The V end lost 10 bases, the J end lost 2 bases, and 7 bases lay between the germline ends. The CDR3 nucleotides are TGTGCCAATAGCGACACAGATACGCAGTATTTT. Amino acids: CANSDTDTQYF.

The CDR3 region is CASRDRGPRETQYF. For the CDR3, the DNA is TGTGCCAGTAGGGACAGGGGGCCGCGGGAGACCCAGTACTTC. J is TRBJ2-5 and V is TRBV19, with 11 nucleotides matching TRBD1. From germline, CDR1 is LNHDA and CDR2 SQIVND (reference sequence). Trimming took 6 bases from V and 5 from J; bases not matched to a gene: 5. This CDR3 is 14 amino acids long.

The gene calls are TRBV20-1 and TRBJ2-1; TRBD2 agrees at 12 bases. The CDR3 spans 23 residues. The V gene end was trimmed by 3 bases and the J gene end by 5 bases; junction bases not matched to a gene: 29. Germline V gene lookup returns CDR1 DFQATT and CDR2 SNEGSKA (reference sequence). CDR3 sequence (DNA): TGCAGTGCTAGTCAAAGAGGCGGCGTCGTTGGACTAGCGGGGACAGTAATCCACAATGAGCAGTTCTTC. Amino acids: CSASQRGGVVGLAGTVIHNEQFF.

The V call is TRBV6-6, the J call TRBJ1-1; TRBD1 might be the D (5 bases). The CDR3 is 15 amino acids. Germline loops: CDR1 MNHNY, CDR2 SVGAGI (reference sequence). Deletions cut 2 bases from V and 3 bases from J, with 13 bases between. CDR3 coding DNA: TGTGCCAGCAGTTACCTCCGGGGCCCGGACACTGAAGCTTTCTTT. Its translation: CASSYLRGPDTEAFF.

The chain links TRBV27 to TRBJ2-7; D is ambiguous. Germline V gene lookup returns CDR1 MNHEY and CDR2 SMNVEV (reference sequence). V lost 6 bases, J lost 5 bases, and 17 bases lay in between. CDR3 length equals 14 residues. In DNA form, the CDR3 reads TGTGCCAGCAGAAACTACTCACTCGTGGACGAGCAGTACTTC. This codes for CASRNYSLVDEQYF.

The rearrangement links TRBV4-3 to TRBJ2-1; unclear D gene. The CDR3 totals 14 residues. The germline V gene has CDR1 LGHNA and CDR2 YSLEER. Trimming cost V 0 bases and J 1 base, with 4 bases left between them. CDR3 region: CASSQDRSYNEQFF. The CDR3 nucleotides are TGCGCCAGCAGCCAAGACAGGTCCTACAATGAGCAGTTCTTC.

This clonotype was seen many times. The V and J genes are TRBV7-6 and TRBJ1-1; D gene uncertain. Per germline, CDR1 SGHVS and CDR2 FNYEAQ. Trimming took off 5 bases at V and 5 bases at J, with 12 bases between the two ends. This CDR3 contains 13 residues. The CDR3 region has the DNA TGTGCCAGCAGCCCTGCCCCGGGGACTGAAGCTTTCTTT. This codes for CASSPAPGTEAFF.

Worth noting for this clonotype: A much larger clonotype is one base distant, so this may be a read error. The chain couples TRBV11-1 to TRBJ2-1; D might be TRBD2 (5 bases). Trimming shortened V by 5 bases and J by 2 bases, and 16 bases separated the two germline ends. CDR3 length: 16 amino acids. In germline, CDR1 is SGHAT, CDR2 FQDESV (reference sequence). Written as DNA, the CDR3 is TGTGCCAGCAGCCACCGTGGACGGGGAACCTACAATGAGCAGTTCTTC. Translating gives CASSHRGRGTYNEQFF.

This chain uses TRBV20-1 with TRBJ2-2, with 12 bases identical to TRBD2. The CDR3 is 15 amino acids. From germline, CDR1 is DFQATT and CDR2 SNEGSKA (reference sequence). The J segment lost 6 bases and the V segment lost 5 bases, leaving 7 bases of the junction unmatched. This CDR3 is CSAPRLAGDAGELFF. Here the CDR3 DNA reads TGCAGTGCTCCTCGACTAGCGGGGGATGCCGGGGAGCTGTTTTTT.

Ten or more counts support this clonotype. The V and J genes are TRBV7-6 and TRBJ2-2; a possible D gene is TRBD1 (6 bases). V lost 2 bases and J lost 11, with 18 bases in between. The germline V gene has CDR1 SGHVS and CDR2 FNYEAQ. CDR3 length: 15 amino acids. The CDR3, as DNA: TGTGCCAGCAGCTTATGGGCCGACGGACAGCCAGAGCTGTTTTTT. Protein product: CASSLWADGQPELFF.

The chain carries TRBV24-1 and TRBJ2-5; 12 nucleotides match TRBD1. Trimming removed 5 bases from V and 4 bases from J; junction bases left unmatched: 4. The germline V gene has CDR1 KGHDR and CDR2 SFDVKD. The CDR3 runs to 15 residues. In DNA, the CDR3 is TGTGCCACCAGTGTTGGGGACAGGGGGCGAGAGACCCAGTACTTC. Protein: CATSVGDRGRETQYF.

The rearrangement links TRBV13 to TRBJ2-7; D not resolved. Trimming stripped 8 bases from V and 4 bases from J, with 9 bases between. CDR3 size: 11 residues. Germline V gene sequence: CDR1 PRHDT, CDR2 FYEKMQ (reference sequence). The CDR3 DNA reads TGTGCCAGCCTGGCGGTGTACGAGCAGTACGTC. This gives the protein CASLAVYEQYV.

In this sample, this clonotype turned up many times. The chain uses TRBV7-8 and TRBJ2-7; D possibly uses TRBD1 or TRBD2 (6 bases each). The germline CDR1 and CDR2 sequences are SGHVS and FQNEAQ. Trimming removed 6 bases from V and 0 bases from J, with 15 bases in between. CDR3 length: 15 amino acids. Written as DNA, the CDR3 is TGTGCCAGCAGAGGCTGGGGGGCCCCCTCCTACGAGCAGTACTTC. Amino acids: CASRGWGAPSYEQYF.